This entry lists 27 T cell receptor beta chains sequenced from one sample in a study of type 1 regulatory T cells. Their specific antigens are unknown. TCRdb passed the reads through MiXCR, listing each CDR3 protein once. The table has over 55,000 distinct CDR3 sequences, almost 50% seen once. Material: cultured non-Tr1 T cells, either the whole culture or a sorted T cell fraction (not recorded which). These TCRs come from a human donor in good health.

The chain links TRBV28 to TRBJ1-2; D is unresolved. V was shortened by 8 bases and J by 8 bases, with 12 bases between the two germline ends. The germline gives CDR1 MDHEN, CDR2 SYDVKM. This CDR3 contains 11 residues. The CDR3 is CASGDQFGYTF. In DNA form, the CDR3 reads TGTGCCAGCGGAGATCAATTCGGCTACACCTTC.

This clonotype occurred a few times. At one end, the junction sequence differs from germline, possibly due to a read error. V is TRBV4-1 and J is TRBJ1-2; 8 bases map to TRBD1. The CDR3 extends over 16 amino acids. CDR1 MGHRA and CDR2 YSYEKL come from the germline V gene. CDR3 sequence (DNA): TGCGCCAGCAGCCCGAAAGGACAGGGTGTTAACTATGGCTATACCTTC. Translating gives CASSPKGQGVNYGYTF.

This sequence joins TRBV7-9 and TRBJ2-2; no firm D call. V gave up 1 base and J gave up 5 bases, with 5 bases separating them. The CDR3 has 13 residues. Germline values: CDR1 SEHNR, CDR2 FQNEAQ (reference sequence). CDR3 sequence reads: CASSLVETGELFF. In DNA, the CDR3 is TGTGCCAGCAGCTTAGTAGAGACCGGGGAGCTGTTTTTT.

V is TRBV24-1 and J is TRBJ1-1, with D perhaps TRBD1 (5 bases). The CDR3 extends over 13 amino acids. Germline values: CDR1 KGHDR, CDR2 SFDVKD. Trimming removed 3 bases from V and 6 bases from J, with 10 bases in between. The DNA for the CDR3 is TGTGCCACCAGTGATCCAGGGCGCGCTGAAGCTTTCTTT. This codes for CATSDPGRAEAFF.

The V call is TRBV20-1, the J call TRBJ1-4, with TRBD1 matching 8 bases. Germline V gene lookup returns CDR1 DFQATT and CDR2 SNEGSKA (reference sequence). CDR3 size: 14 residues. J gave up 6 bases and V 3 bases, and 6 bases lay outside the gene matches. The DNA for the CDR3 is TGCAGTGCTAGCCCGACAGGGGTTTATGAAAAACTGTTTTTT. This codes for CSASPTGVYEKLFF.

This clonotype came up a few times. The V and J genes are TRBV12-3 or TRBV12-4 and TRBJ2-3; 12 positions agree with TRBD2. V lost 6 bases to trimming and J lost 2 bases; unmatched junction nucleotides: 6. The CDR3 is made up of 16 amino acids. The CDR3 loop reads CASRTTSGGHTDTQYF. For the CDR3, the DNA is TGTGCCAGCAGGACGACTAGCGGGGGACACACAGATACGCAGTATTTT.

The chain is built from TRBV27 and TRBJ1-6; 10 bases align to TRBD1. CDR1 MNHEY and CDR2 SMNVEV come from the germline V gene (reference sequence). V shed 5 bases, J shed 10 bases, and the junction held 8 bases outside the gene matches. The CDR3 consists of 15 residues. CDR3 sequence reads: CASSPKDRGKSPLHF. The CDR3 DNA sequence: TGTGCCAGCAGTCCAAAGGACAGGGGGAAATCACCCCTCCACTTT.

This clonotype was picked up a small number of times. The CDR3 region has the DNA TGTGCCAGCAGCCCGGACAATGAGCAGTTCTTC. Its protein is CASSPDNEQFF. The chain recombines TRBV7-9 with TRBJ2-1; D remains unclear. Trimming stripped 5 bases from V and 5 bases from J, with 4 bases between. The CDR3 runs to 11 residues. Per the germline V gene, CDR1 is SEHNR and CDR2 is FQNEAQ (reference sequence).

The J gene is TRBJ2-5, the V gene TRBV7-9; TRBD1 agrees at 7 bases. CDR3 length equals 14 residues. Germline-derived CDR1 and CDR2 are SEHNR and FQNEAQ (reference sequence). The junction had 5 bases not matched to a gene; V was cut back by 6 bases and J by 1 base. CDR3: CASREAGGQETQYF. The CDR3, as DNA: TGTGCCAGCAGGGAGGCAGGGGGCCAAGAGACCCAGTACTTC.

There are a few counts of this clonotype. The chain links TRBV20-1 to TRBJ1-1; 9 bases are shared with TRBD1. Per the germline V gene, CDR1 is DFQATT and CDR2 is SNEGSKA (reference sequence). This CDR3 is built from 13 residues. The junction had 3 bases not matched to a gene; V was cut back by 6 bases and J by 1 base. The CDR3 nucleotides are TGCAGTGCCTGGACAGGGGCGAACACTGAAGCTTTCTTT. Amino acids: CSAWTGANTEAFF.

The chain recombines TRBV11-1 with TRBJ2-3; D is ambiguous. The CDR3 sequence is 15 residues long. CDR1 is SGHAT, CDR2 FQDESV, per germline (reference sequence). Trimming cost V 5 bases and J 2 bases, with 14 bases left between them. The CDR3: CASSLGATDTDTQYF. In nucleotides, the CDR3 is TGTGCCAGCAGCCTGGGCGCTACCGACACAGATACGCAGTATTTT.

This clonotype was found once. This chain links TRBV19 with TRBJ1-2; D uncertain. Germline V gene data show CDR1 as LNHDA and CDR2 as SQIVND (reference sequence). This CDR3 comprises 15 residues. V was shortened by 4 bases and J by 8 bases, with 20 bases between the two germline ends. CDR3 nucleotide sequence: TGTGCCAGTAGTACGGAATTGCGGGGAACGGCAGGCTACACCTTC. The encoded protein is CASSTELRGTAGYTF.

This clonotype was counted between two and nine times. The rearrangement joins TRBV5-1 to TRBJ1-1; D possibly corresponds to TRBD1 (6 bases). Germline loops: CDR1 SGHRS, CDR2 YFSETQ. This CDR3 has 16 amino acids. V gave up 1 base and J gave up 4 bases, with 17 bases separating them. CDR3 amino acids: CASSLFSGRGGTEAFF. For the CDR3, the DNA is TGCGCCAGCAGCTTGTTTTCGGGCAGGGGCGGCACTGAAGCTTTCTTT.

V usage is TRBV28 and J usage is TRBJ2-7; D uncertain. The V end lost 4 bases, the J end lost 2 bases, and 6 bases lay between the germline ends. Germline values: CDR1 MDHEN, CDR2 SYDVKM. This CDR3 is 12 amino acids long. Here the CDR3 DNA reads TGTGCCAGCAGTTCATACCCCTACGAGCAGTACTTC. Translated: CASSSYPYEQYF.

The J gene is TRBJ2-7, the V gene TRBV6-1; D is ambiguous. This CDR3 region has 15 residues. Germline CDR1 is MNHNS and CDR2 is SASEGT. The V end lost 2 bases, the J end lost 0 bases, and 11 bases lay between the germline ends. CDR3 amino acids: CASSETRQSSYEQYF. The CDR3 nucleotides read TGTGCCAGCAGTGAAACTCGGCAGAGCTCCTACGAGCAGTACTTC.

A few counts support this clonotype. The rearrangement uses TRBV5-5 and TRBJ2-2; perhaps TRBD1 as D (6 bases). Per the germline V gene, CDR1 is SGHKS and CDR2 is YYEKEE (reference sequence). CDR3 length: 13 amino acids. Trimming left V 4 bases short and J 4 bases short, with 8 bases between. Written as DNA, the CDR3 is TGTGCCAGCAGCGGGGGCGTCACCGGGGAGCTGTTTTTT. Translated, it gives CASSGGVTGELFF. The whole variable domain, filled in from reference TRBV5-5 and TRBJ2-2, reads DAGVTQSPTHLIKTRGQQVTLRCSPISGHKSVSWYQQVLGQGPQFIFQYYEKEERGRGNFPDRFSARQFPNYSSELNVNALLLGDSALYLCASSGGVTGELFFGEGSRLTVL.

The rearrangement uses TRBV5-1 and TRBJ2-2; D might be TRBD1 (5 bases). This CDR3 spans 16 amino acids. The V and J ends lost 0 bases and 4 bases respectively, with 13 bases between them. CDR1 SGHRS and CDR2 YFSETQ come from the germline V gene. Written as DNA, the CDR3 is TGCGCCAGCAGCTTGGATGGGGCAGTGGGCACCGGGGAGCTGTTTTTT. Its translation: CASSLDGAVGTGELFF.

This chain uses TRBV11-1 with TRBJ2-7, with D tentatively TRBD1 or TRBD2 (5 bases each). Trimming took off 4 bases at V and 0 bases at J, with 16 bases between the two ends. Germline assignment: CDR1 SGHAT and CDR2 FQDESV (reference sequence). The CDR3 is 16 residues long. CDR3 in amino acids: CASSSPPGRNSYEQYF. In DNA form, the CDR3 reads TGTGCCAGCAGCTCACCTCCGGGACGGAACTCCTACGAGCAGTACTTC. Based on the CDR3 plus reference TRBV11-1 and TRBJ2-7, the full variable domain is EAEVAQSPRYKITEKSQAVAFWCDPISGHATLYWYRQILGQGPELLVQFQDESVVDDSQLPKDRFSAERLKGVDSTLKIQPAELGDSAMYLCASSSPPGRNSYEQYFGPGTRLTVT.

CDR3 in amino acids: CASSQDPGNQPQHF. CDR3 nucleotides: TGCGCCAGCAGCCAAGATCCGGGGAATCAGCCCCAGCATTTT. The chain has TRBV4-1 and TRBJ1-5, with D hard to call. From germline, CDR1 is MGHRA and CDR2 YSYEKL. The CDR3 contains 14 residues. V lost 0 bases and J 4 bases, leaving 7 bases between the germline ends.

This clonotype is termed medium-sized. The chain employs TRBV3-1 and TRBJ2-1; 12 bases are a match to TRBD2. V dropped 0 bases and J dropped 0; count of bases not matched to a gene: 6. This CDR3 comprises 19 residues. Germline values: CDR1 LGHDT, CDR2 YNNKEL (reference sequence). The CDR3 DNA is TGTGCCAGCAGCCAAGATTTTCCTAGCGGGGGGGCCTCCTACAATGAGCAGTTCTTC. Amino acids: CASSQDFPSGGASYNEQFF.

This clonotype was observed a handful of times. The CDR3 nucleotides read TGTGCCAGCAGCAAGTCGACTCGGAGGTTAGGTGGAAACACCATATATTTT. Translation gives CASSKSTRRLGGNTIYF. This chain joins TRBV11-3 and TRBJ1-3, with D hard to call. CDR1 is SGHNT and CDR2 is YENEEA in the germline V gene. The V end lost 5 bases, the J end lost 3 bases, and 20 bases lay between the germline ends. The CDR3 covers 17 residues.

V is TRBV11-2 and J is TRBJ1-6; D is uncertain. The germline gives CDR1 SGHAT, CDR2 FQNNGV. CDR3 length: 15 residues. V lost 5 bases and J lost 0, with 8 bases in between. This CDR3 reads CASSRGRSYNSPLHF. The DNA of the CDR3 is TGTGCCAGCAGCCGGGGTCGCTCCTATAATTCACCCCTCCACTTT.

A few counts support this clonotype. This chain uses TRBV7-2 with TRBJ2-7; 10 nucleotides match TRBD1. CDR3 size: 15 residues. The germline V gene has CDR1 SGHTA and CDR2 FQGNSA. The trim removed 2 bases at V and 2 bases at J, leaving 3 bases unmatched. The CDR3 is CASSLSGQGPYEQYF. In nucleotides, the CDR3 is TGTGCCAGCAGCTTATCGGGACAGGGGCCCTACGAGCAGTACTTC.

In regard to this clonotype: Compared with germline, one end of the junction differs, possibly owing to a read error. The V gene is TRBV7-2, the J gene TRBJ1-2; D ambiguous. This CDR3 region has 14 residues. Per the germline V gene, CDR1 is SGHTA and CDR2 is FQGNSA. In nucleotides, the CDR3 is TGTGCCAACAGCGCCTTTGGGGTTGGCTATGGCTACACCTTC. Its translation is CANSAFGVGYGYTF.

This chain connects TRBV5-4 to TRBJ2-1; maybe TRBD2 (5 bases). The CDR3 is made up of 13 amino acids. V was trimmed by 4 bases and J by 10 bases, leaving 15 bases between them. From germline, CDR1 is SGHNT and CDR2 YYREEE (reference sequence). DNA for the CDR3: TGTGCCAGCAGCCCTCTAGCCCTCGGAGAGCAGTTCTTC. This sequence encodes CASSPLALGEQFF.

The V call is TRBV12-3 or TRBV12-4, the J call TRBJ2-1; D may be TRBD1 (6 bases). V was trimmed by 10 bases and J by 5 bases, leaving 18 bases between them. This CDR3 contains 14 residues. The CDR3, as DNA: TGTGCCACCACCGCAACTTGGGGGCACAATGAGCAGTTCTTC. It translates to CATTATWGHNEQFF.

The sample holds a few counts of this clonotype. The chain employs TRBV6-5 and TRBJ1-1, with D unclear. The V and J ends lost 6 bases and 1 base respectively, with 12 bases between them. CDR1 is MNHEY, CDR2 SVGAGI, per germline. The CDR3 runs to 14 residues. CDR3 sequence: CASSQLTPNTEAFF. The DNA of the CDR3 is TGTGCCAGCAGCCAACTAACACCGAACACTGAAGCTTTCTTT.